This TCR beta chain was captured by sequencing in a study of T cell responses to AZD1222 COVID-19 vaccine. Sequencing was performed with immunoSEQ multiplex PCR; in TCRdb, only in-frame clones are kept and a portion is missing. The table shows around 120,000 clones, with 70% to 85% occurring only once. Analyses pooled second doses at about 4 or about 12 weeks. The germline V gene has CDR1 SGHRS and CDR2 YFSETQ. CDR3 size: 14 residues. With 0 bases removed from V and 5 bases from J, the gap between germline ends came to 11 bases. The sequence was obtained from an adult who received the AZD1222 COVID-19 vaccine. This chain connects TRBV5-1 to TRBJ2-5, with D tentatively TRBD2 (5 bases). The material was peripheral blood, obtained 28 days after the second AZD1222 dose. CDR3: CASSLARGGETQYF. The CDR3 coding sequence is TGCGCCAGCAGCTTGGCCCGGGGTGGGGAGACCCAGTACTTC.